This T cell receptor (beta chain) was identified during a study of blood T cell repertoires in COVID-19. Overall study: In each case, the material was cDNA or gDNA derived from T cells, B-cell-depleted T cells, or PBMCs.

Assay: immunoSEQ multiplex PCR; the TCRdb copy retains only in-frame clones and omits some. The sample holds hundreds of thousands of clones; 70% to 85% are singletons and the top ten take more than 2.5%. The specimen was peripheral blood. The sequence was obtained from a woman aged 80 or over with acute or convalescent COVID-19.

DNA of the CDR3: TGTGCCAGCAGCTTAGCTAGCGCGAGCTCCTACGAGCAGTACTTC. Translation gives CASSLASASSYEQYF. The chain carries TRBV7-9 and TRBJ2-7; a weak D match, TRBD2 (5 bases). The germline V and J ends were trimmed by 0 bases and 0 bases, with 9 bases remaining between them. Germline values: CDR1 SEHNR, CDR2 FQNEAQ (reference sequence). This CDR3 spans 15 amino acids. Full variable domain (rest looked up from reference TRBV7-9 and TRBJ2-7): DTGVSQNPRHKITKRGQNVTFRCDPISEHNRLYWYRQTLGQGPEFLTYFQNEAQLEKSRLLSDRFSAERPKGSFSTLEIQRTEQGDSAMYLCASSLASASSYEQYFGPGTRLTVT.